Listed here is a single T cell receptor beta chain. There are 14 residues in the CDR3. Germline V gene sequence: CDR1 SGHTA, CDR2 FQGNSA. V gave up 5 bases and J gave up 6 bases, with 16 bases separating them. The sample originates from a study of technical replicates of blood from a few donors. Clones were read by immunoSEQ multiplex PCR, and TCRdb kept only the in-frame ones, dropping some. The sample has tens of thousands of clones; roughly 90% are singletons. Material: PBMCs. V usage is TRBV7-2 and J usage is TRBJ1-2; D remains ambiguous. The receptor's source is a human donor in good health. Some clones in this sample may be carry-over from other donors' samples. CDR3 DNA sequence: TGTGCCAGCAGCAAAGCTGAGACCCTAGATGGCTACACCTTC. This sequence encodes CASSKAETLDGYTF.